These T cell receptor beta chains were read from a single sample in a study of PD-1 blockade in classical Hodgkin lymphoma. Assay used: immunoSEQ multiplex PCR; TCRdb lists only in-frame clones, some missing. This table holds some 13,000 clones, about 88% found once. Here the sequenced sample was peripheral blood mononuclear cells (PBMCs), taken at baseline. Receptors were obtained from a human donor with classical Hodgkin lymphoma. CDR3s include the opening cysteine and the closing phenylalanine or tryptophan. The order of the fields is J gene, clone size, D gene, V gene, CDR3 protein, CDR3 DNA. A D gene is named only where the DNA matches it firmly. The size entry is marked missing in some rows and otherwise reads once, few, many or a size class.

J: TRBJ2-1
size: -
D: -
V: TRBV11-3
CDR3: CASSLVRGRTEQFF
DNA: TGTGCCAGCAGCTTAGTCCGTGGGAGGACTGAGCAGTTCTTC

J: TRBJ1-2
size: -
D: TRBD1
V: TRBV6-1
CDR3: CASGTGTASNYGYTF
DNA: TGTGCCAGCGGGACCGGGACAGCCTCTAACTATGGCTACACCTTC

J: TRBJ2-1
size: -
D: TRBD2
V: TRBV13
CDR3: CASTERGLTYNEQFF
DNA: TGTGCCAGCACCGAACGGGGACTAACCTACAATGAGCAGTTCTTC

J: TRBJ2-7
size: once
D: TRBD2
V: TRBV10-2
CDR3: CASMGTSGAYEQYF
DNA: TGCGCCAGCATGGGGACTAGCGGAGCCTACGAGCAGTACTTC

J: TRBJ1-2
size: -
D: -
V: TRBV1
CDR3: CASSQDLSGSRAGYTF
DNA: TGCGCCAGCAGCCAAGATCTCTCTGGCAGCCGGGCCGGCTACACCTTC

J: TRBJ1-2
size: -
D: -
V: TRBV14
CDR3: CASSRGLRDGYTF
DNA: TGTGCCAGCAGCCGGGGCCTGAGGGATGGCTACACCTTC

J: TRBJ2-4
size: -
D: -
V: TRBV13
CDR3: CASSPPGRQNIQYF
DNA: TGTGCCAGCAGCCCGCCGGGACGCCAAAACATTCAGTACTTC

J: TRBJ1-5
size: -
D: -
V: TRBV5-6
CDR3: CASSLGQRNQPQHF
DNA: TGTGCCAGCAGCTTGGGACAGCGGAATCAGCCCCAGCATTTT

J: TRBJ1-2
size: -
D: -
V: TRBV6-1
CDR3: CASSARGGKGDNYGYTF
DNA: TGTGCCAGCAGTGCCCGGGGGGGAAAGGGGGACAACTATGGCTACACCTTC

J: TRBJ1-1
size: -
D: -
V: TRBV30
CDR3: CAWTKAGYTEAFF
DNA: TGTGCCTGGACCAAGGCAGGTTACACTGAAGCTTTCTTT

J: TRBJ2-7
size: -
D: -
V: TRBV2
CDR3: CASSEVVWRDHEQYF
DNA: TGTGCCAGCAGTGAAGTGGTTTGGAGGGACCACGAGCAGTACTTC

J: TRBJ1-6
size: -
D: TRBD1
V: TRBV5-6
CDR3: CASSISDRGNSPLHF
DNA: TGTGCCAGCAGTATTTCCGACAGGGGCAATTCACCCCTCCACTTT

J: TRBJ2-3
size: once
D: -
V: TRBV11-1
CDR3: CASSRGMDTQYF
DNA: TGTGCCAGCAGCCGCGGTATGGATACGCAGTATTTT

J: TRBJ2-1
size: -
D: TRBD2
V: TRBV10-3
CDR3: CAISAGTSGGPNEQFF
DNA: TGTGCCATCAGTGCCGGGACTAGCGGGGGGCCCAATGAGCAGTTCTTC

J: TRBJ2-7
size: few
D: TRBD2
V: TRBV10-3
CDR3: CAISEFWGGSYEQYF
DNA: TGTGCCATCAGTGAATTTTGGGGCGGGAGCTACGAGCAGTACTTC

J: TRBJ2-5
size: -
D: -
V: TRBV21-1
CDR3: CASSNGLAEAQETQYF
DNA: TGTGCCAGCAGCAACGGACTAGCGGAGGCCCAAGAGACCCAGTACTTC

J: TRBJ2-1
size: once
D: -
V: TRBV9
CDR3: CASSGTGGGSYNEQFF
DNA: TGTGCCAGCAGCGGGACTGGAGGGGGCTCCTACAATGAGCAGTTCTTC

J: TRBJ1-4
size: -
D: -
V: TRBV9
CDR3: CASSPVEGTNEKLFF
DNA: TGTGCCAGCAGCCCAGTGGAGGGGACTAATGAAAAACTGTTTTTT

J: TRBJ2-1
size: -
D: -
V: TRBV7-8
CDR3: CASSLPSRYEQFF
DNA: TGTGCCAGCAGCTTACCATCTCGGTATGAGCAGTTCTTC

J: TRBJ2-5
size: -
D: -
V: TRBV2
CDR3: CASSDGPRETQYF
DNA: TGTGCCAGCAGTGACGGTCCGCGGGAGACCCAGTACTTC

J: TRBJ2-3
size: -
D: TRBD2
V: TRBV7-3
CDR3: CASSLMGLADTDTQYF
DNA: TGTGCCAGCAGCTTAATGGGACTAGCGGACACAGATACGCAGTATTTT